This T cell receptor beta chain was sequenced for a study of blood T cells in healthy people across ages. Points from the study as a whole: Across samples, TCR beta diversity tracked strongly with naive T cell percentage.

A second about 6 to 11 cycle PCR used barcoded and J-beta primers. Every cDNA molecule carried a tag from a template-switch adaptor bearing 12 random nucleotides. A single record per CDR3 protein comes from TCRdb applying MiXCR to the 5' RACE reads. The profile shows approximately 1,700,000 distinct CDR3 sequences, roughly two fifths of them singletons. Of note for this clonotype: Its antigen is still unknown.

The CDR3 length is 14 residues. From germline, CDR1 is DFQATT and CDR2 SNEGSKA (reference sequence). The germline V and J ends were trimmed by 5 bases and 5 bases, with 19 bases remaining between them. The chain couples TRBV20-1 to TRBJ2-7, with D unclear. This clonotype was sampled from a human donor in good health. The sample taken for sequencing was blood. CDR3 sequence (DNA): TGCAGTGCTCCCCGCAGGTTTTTTTCGGACGAGCAGTACTTC. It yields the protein CSAPRRFFSDEQYF.